The T cell receptor beta chain under discussion was sequenced for a study of sequential checkpoint blockade in melanoma. Background on the study: Both treatment sequences were followed by maintenance nivolumab.

Clones were read by immunoSEQ multiplex PCR, and TCRdb kept only the in-frame ones, dropping some. This table holds 30,000 to 40,000 clones, just over 85% found once. This sample's treatment: randomized to nivolumab then ipilimumab (arm A) or the reverse (arm B). The sequence was obtained from a human donor with melanoma. Sequenced here: CD8+ T cells sorted from blood (inferred from file names), sampled from a patient given nivolumab and ipilimumab in sequence.

The CDR3 region is CASSRLAESYNEQFF. The CDR3 DNA reads TGCGCCAGCAGCAGACTAGCGGAATCCTACAATGAGCAGTTCTTC. J is TRBJ2-1 and V is TRBV4-1; 9 bases match TRBD2. Germline CDR1 MGHRA, CDR2 YSYEKL. V lost 5 bases to trimming and J lost 1 base; unmatched junction nucleotides: 3. The CDR3 is 15 residues long.